This is a list of T cell receptor beta chains from one sample in a study of cytomegalovirus exposure and HLA in healthy donors. Generated by immunoSEQ multiplex PCR, the TCRdb table keeps only in-frame clones and is missing some. The sample shows more than 70,000 clones, around three quarters of them seen only once. Sequenced: PBMCs. The source of these receptors is a man younger than 40 in good health and CMV-seropositive. The CDR3 runs from the conserved cysteine through the conserved F or W. Each record gives: CDR3 protein, CDR3 DNA, V gene, clone size, D gene, J gene. The D gene is left open where the match is weak. Clone size, where shown, is once, few, many, or a class for clones that have expanded.

CDR3: CATDLTGFYGYTF
DNA: TGTGCCACTGACTTGACAGGCTTCTATGGCTACACCTTC
V: TRBV6-1
size: NA
D: NA
J: TRBJ1-2

CDR3: CASSSPREAGELFF
DNA: TGTGCCAGCAGCTCCCCCCGGGAGGCCGGGGAGCTGTTTTTT
V: TRBV5-4
size: NA
D: TRBD2
J: TRBJ2-2

CDR3: CASSRGYEQYF
DNA: TGTGCCAGCAGTCGAGGCTACGAGCAGTACTTC
V: TRBV28
size: NA
D: NA
J: TRBJ2-7

CDR3: CASSSPGLAGGSYEQYF
DNA: TGTGCCAGCAGTTCCCCAGGACTAGCGGGAGGATCCTACGAGCAGTACTTC
V: TRBV28
size: NA
D: TRBD2
J: TRBJ2-7

CDR3: CASSIQGDYNEQFF
DNA: TGTGCCAGTAGTATACAGGGGGACTACAATGAGCAGTTCTTC
V: TRBV19
size: NA
D: TRBD1
J: TRBJ2-1

CDR3: CASSLTGATPEGETQYF
DNA: TGTGCCAGCAGCTTGACTGGGGCCACCCCGGAGGGAGAGACCCAGTACTTC
V: TRBV5-6
size: NA
D: NA
J: TRBJ2-5

CDR3: CASSGGTANYNSPLHF
DNA: TGCGCCAGCAGCGGAGGGACAGCCAACTATAATTCACCCCTCCACTTT
V: TRBV5-1
size: NA
D: TRBD1
J: TRBJ1-6

CDR3: CASSTTANTEAFF
DNA: TGTGCCAGTAGTACCACTGCGAACACTGAAGCTTTCTTT
V: TRBV19
size: NA
D: NA
J: TRBJ1-1

CDR3: CSVVLQGTATYNEQFF
DNA: TGCAGCGTTGTCCTACAGGGGACAGCTACTTACAATGAGCAGTTCTTC
V: TRBV29-1
size: NA
D: TRBD1
J: TRBJ2-1

CDR3: CASSEVPTGSGYGYTF
DNA: TGTGCCAGCAGTGAAGTTCCTACAGGGTCGGGCTATGGCTACACCTTC
V: TRBV6-1
size: NA
D: NA
J: TRBJ1-2

CDR3: CASSEITDFYEQYF
DNA: TGTGCCAGCAGTGAGATAACAGATTTCTACGAGCAGTACTTC
V: TRBV6-1
size: NA
D: NA
J: TRBJ2-7

CDR3: CASSSRSNEQFF
DNA: TGTGCCAGCAGCTCCCGCAGCAATGAGCAGTTCTTC
V: TRBV9
size: NA
D: NA
J: TRBJ2-1

CDR3: CASRPYLGRGSGAQHF
DNA: TGTGCAAGTCGCCCTTATTTGGGGAGAGGGAGTGGGGCCCAGCATTTT
V: TRBV12-2
size: NA
D: NA
J: TRBJ1-5

CDR3: CASSTPGAGGFTGELFF
DNA: TGCGCCAGCAGTACCCCGGGGGCAGGGGGTTTTACCGGGGAGCTGTTTTTT
V: TRBV5-1
size: NA
D: NA
J: TRBJ2-2

CDR3: CASSFYRGSGANVLTF
DNA: TGTGCCAGCAGCTTTTACAGGGGCTCTGGGGCCAACGTCCTGACTTTC
V: TRBV5-8
size: few
D: TRBD1
J: TRBJ2-6

CDR3: CASSGVAQSYGYTF
DNA: TGTGCCAGCAGTGGGGTGGCACAGAGCTATGGCTACACCTTC
V: TRBV2
size: once
D: NA
J: TRBJ1-2

CDR3: CASSRLQGGHSPLHF
DNA: TGCGCCAGCAGCCGCTTACAGGGGGGACACTCACCCCTCCACTTT
V: TRBV4-1
size: NA
D: TRBD1
J: TRBJ1-6

CDR3: CASSGDRKNTEAFF
DNA: TGTGCCAGTAGTGGGGACAGAAAGAACACTGAAGCTTTCTTT
V: TRBV19
size: NA
D: TRBD1
J: TRBJ1-1

CDR3: CASRQVNYGYTF
DNA: TGTGCCAGTCGACAGGTTAACTATGGCTACACCTTC
V: TRBV6-5
size: few
D: NA
J: TRBJ1-2

CDR3: CASSLYRGNTGELFF
DNA: TGCGCCAGCAGCCTTTACAGGGGGAACACCGGGGAGCTGTTTTTT
V: TRBV4-1
size: NA
D: TRBD1
J: TRBJ2-2

CDR3: CASRKSGSSYNEQFF
DNA: TGTGCCAGCAGGAAGAGCGGGAGCTCCTACAATGAGCAGTTCTTC
V: TRBV6-1
size: NA
D: TRBD2
J: TRBJ2-1

CDR3: CASSLKDTQYF
DNA: TGTGCCAGCAGTCTTAAAGATACGCAGTATTTT
V: TRBV11-2
size: once
D: NA
J: TRBJ2-3

CDR3: CASSQTGTLQPQHF
DNA: TGCGCCAGCAGCCAGACGGGGACACTTCAGCCCCAGCATTTT
V: TRBV4-3
size: few
D: NA
J: TRBJ1-5

CDR3: CASSSPSSANSYNEQFF
DNA: TGTGCCAGCAGTTCCCCCTCTAGCGCCAACTCCTACAATGAGCAGTTCTTC
V: TRBV27
size: NA
D: NA
J: TRBJ2-1

CDR3: CASSYNRPGQGRTEAFF
DNA: TGTGCCAGCAGCTACAACAGACCCGGACAGGGGAGGACTGAAGCTTTCTTT
V: TRBV7-2
size: NA
D: TRBD1
J: TRBJ1-1

CDR3: CASSPRLNTEAFF
DNA: TGTGCCAGCAGCCCTAGGCTGAACACTGAAGCTTTCTTT
V: TRBV5-8
size: NA
D: NA
J: TRBJ1-1

CDR3: CASSPPETNSPLHF
DNA: TGTGCCAGCTCACCACCGGAGACTAATTCACCCCTCCACTTT
V: TRBV18
size: NA
D: NA
J: TRBJ1-6

CDR3: CASTTAGGRDSPLHF
DNA: TGCGCCAGCACTACGGCGGGGGGACGAGATTCACCCCTCCACTTT
V: TRBV5-1
size: NA
D: NA
J: TRBJ1-6

CDR3: CSVTGTGSYEQYF
DNA: TGCAGCGTAACCGGGACAGGGTCCTACGAGCAGTACTTC
V: TRBV29-1
size: NA
D: TRBD1
J: TRBJ2-7

CDR3: CASSTMTGVVEQFF
DNA: TGTGCCAGTAGTACCATGACAGGGGTAGTTGAGCAGTTCTTC
V: TRBV19
size: few
D: TRBD1
J: TRBJ2-1

CDR3: CASTDPGQGVNEQFF
DNA: TGTGCCAGCACCGACCCCGGCCAGGGGGTCAATGAGCAGTTCTTC
V: TRBV6-5
size: NA
D: TRBD1
J: TRBJ2-1

CDR3: CASGGLSSYEQYF
DNA: TGTGCCAGCGGGGGCCTTAGCTCCTACGAGCAGTACTTC
V: TRBV9
size: few
D: NA
J: TRBJ2-7